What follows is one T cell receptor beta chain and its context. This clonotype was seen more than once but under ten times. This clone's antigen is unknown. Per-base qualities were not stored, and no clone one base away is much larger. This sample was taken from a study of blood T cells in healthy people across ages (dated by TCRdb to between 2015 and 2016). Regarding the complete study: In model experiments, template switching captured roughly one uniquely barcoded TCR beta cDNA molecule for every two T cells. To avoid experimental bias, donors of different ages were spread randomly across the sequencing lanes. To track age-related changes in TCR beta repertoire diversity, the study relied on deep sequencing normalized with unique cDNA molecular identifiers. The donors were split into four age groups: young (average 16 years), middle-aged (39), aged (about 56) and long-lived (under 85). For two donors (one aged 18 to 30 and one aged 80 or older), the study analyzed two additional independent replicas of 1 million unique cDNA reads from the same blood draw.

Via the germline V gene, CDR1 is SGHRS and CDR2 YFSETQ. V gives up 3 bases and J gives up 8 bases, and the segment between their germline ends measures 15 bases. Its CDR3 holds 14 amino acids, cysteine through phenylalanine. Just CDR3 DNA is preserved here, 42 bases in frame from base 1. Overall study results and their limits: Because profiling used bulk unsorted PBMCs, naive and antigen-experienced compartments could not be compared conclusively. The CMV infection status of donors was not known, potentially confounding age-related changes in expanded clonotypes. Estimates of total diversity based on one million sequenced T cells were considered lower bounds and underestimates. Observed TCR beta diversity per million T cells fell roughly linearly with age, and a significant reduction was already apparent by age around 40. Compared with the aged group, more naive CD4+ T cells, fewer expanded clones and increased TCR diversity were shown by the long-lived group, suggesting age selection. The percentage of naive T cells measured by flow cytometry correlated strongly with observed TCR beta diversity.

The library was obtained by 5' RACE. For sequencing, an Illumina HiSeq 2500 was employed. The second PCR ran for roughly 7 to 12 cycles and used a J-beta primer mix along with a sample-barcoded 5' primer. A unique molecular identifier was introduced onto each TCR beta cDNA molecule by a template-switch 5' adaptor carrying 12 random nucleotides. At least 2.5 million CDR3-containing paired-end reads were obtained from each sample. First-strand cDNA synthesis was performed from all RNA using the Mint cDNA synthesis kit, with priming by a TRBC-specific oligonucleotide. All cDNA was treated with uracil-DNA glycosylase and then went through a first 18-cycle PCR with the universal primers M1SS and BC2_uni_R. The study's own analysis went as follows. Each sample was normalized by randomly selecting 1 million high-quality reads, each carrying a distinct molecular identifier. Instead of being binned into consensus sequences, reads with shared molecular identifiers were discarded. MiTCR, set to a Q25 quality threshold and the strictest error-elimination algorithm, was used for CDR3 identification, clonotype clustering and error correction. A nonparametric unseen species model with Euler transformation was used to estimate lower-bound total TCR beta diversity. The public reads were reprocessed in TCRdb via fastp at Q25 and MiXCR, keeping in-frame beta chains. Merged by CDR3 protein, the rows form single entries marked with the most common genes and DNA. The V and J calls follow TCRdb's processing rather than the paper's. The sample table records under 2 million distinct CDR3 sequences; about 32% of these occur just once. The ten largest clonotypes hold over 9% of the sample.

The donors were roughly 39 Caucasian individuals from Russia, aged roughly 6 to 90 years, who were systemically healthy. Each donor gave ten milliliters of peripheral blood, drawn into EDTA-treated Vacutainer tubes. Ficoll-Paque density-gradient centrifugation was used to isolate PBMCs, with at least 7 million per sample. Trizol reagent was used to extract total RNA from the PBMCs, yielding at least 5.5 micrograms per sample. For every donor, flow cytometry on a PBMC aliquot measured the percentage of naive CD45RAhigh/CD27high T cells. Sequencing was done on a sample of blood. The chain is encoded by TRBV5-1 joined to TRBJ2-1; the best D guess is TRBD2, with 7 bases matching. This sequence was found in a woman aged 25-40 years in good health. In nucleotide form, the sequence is TGCGCCAGCAGCTGGGGGGCTAGCGGTGATGAGCAGTTCTTC. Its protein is CASSWGASGDEQFF.